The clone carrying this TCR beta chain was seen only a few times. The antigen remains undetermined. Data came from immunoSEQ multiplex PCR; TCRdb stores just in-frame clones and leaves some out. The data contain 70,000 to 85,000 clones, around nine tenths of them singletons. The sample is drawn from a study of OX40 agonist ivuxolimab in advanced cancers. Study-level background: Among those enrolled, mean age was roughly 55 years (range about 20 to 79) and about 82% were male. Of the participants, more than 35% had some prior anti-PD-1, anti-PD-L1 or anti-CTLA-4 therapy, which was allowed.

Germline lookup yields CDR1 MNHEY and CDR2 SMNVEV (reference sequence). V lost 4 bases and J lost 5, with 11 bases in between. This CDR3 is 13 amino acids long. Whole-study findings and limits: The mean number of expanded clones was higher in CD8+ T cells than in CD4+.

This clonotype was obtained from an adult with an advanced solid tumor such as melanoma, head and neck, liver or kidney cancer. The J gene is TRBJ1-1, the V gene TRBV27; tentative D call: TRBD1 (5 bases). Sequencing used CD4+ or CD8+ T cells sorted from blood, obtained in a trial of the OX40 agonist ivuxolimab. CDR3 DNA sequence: TGTGCCAGCAGTTCCCCGGGGGGGACTGAAGCTTTCTTT. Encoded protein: CASSSPGGTEAFF.